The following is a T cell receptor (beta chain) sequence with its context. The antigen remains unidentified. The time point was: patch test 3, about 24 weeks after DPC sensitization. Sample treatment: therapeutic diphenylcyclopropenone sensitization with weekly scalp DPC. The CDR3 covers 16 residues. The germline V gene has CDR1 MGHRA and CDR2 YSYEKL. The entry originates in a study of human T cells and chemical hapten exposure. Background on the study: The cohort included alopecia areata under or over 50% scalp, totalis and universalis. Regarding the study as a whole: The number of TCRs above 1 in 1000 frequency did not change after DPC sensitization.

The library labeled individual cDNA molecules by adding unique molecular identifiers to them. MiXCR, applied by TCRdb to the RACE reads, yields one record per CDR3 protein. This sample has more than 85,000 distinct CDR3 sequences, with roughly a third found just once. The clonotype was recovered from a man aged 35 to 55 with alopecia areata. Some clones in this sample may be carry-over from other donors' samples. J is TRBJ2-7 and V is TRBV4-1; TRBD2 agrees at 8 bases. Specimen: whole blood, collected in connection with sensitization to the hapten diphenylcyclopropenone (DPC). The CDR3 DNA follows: TGCGCCAGCAGCCAAGATGGAGCGGGAGCCCTTTACGAGCAGCACGTC. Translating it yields CASSQDGAGALYEQHV.